The table lists the clone carrying this TCR beta chain with a count of one. Its antigen remains unknown. The data derive from a study of radiation and T cells in renal cell carcinoma. Study details: Nephrectomy followed 15 Gy stereotactic body radiation by 4 weeks.

This CDR3 has 15 amino acids. CDR1 SGHDT and CDR2 YYEEEE come from the germline V gene. V shed 1 base and J shed 1 base, with 10 bases lying between them. Clones were sequenced by immunoSEQ multiplex PCR, and TCRdb holds only the in-frame ones, with some missing. In the table there are over 55,000 clones, roughly four fifths of which are singletons. Points from the study as a whole: Baseline intratumoral clonotype presence is unknown without pretreatment biopsies. Top tumor clonotypes rose in blood 2 weeks post-radiation, then contracted.

The time point was: blood 2 weeks post-SBRT. Described treatment: 15 Gy SBRT to primary tumor, nephrectomy 4 weeks later. Blood was sampled at baseline, 2 weeks and 4 weeks after SBRT. The starting material was blood, obtained from a patient whose treatment included radiotherapy and nephrectomy. The sequence derives from a man between 60 and 75 years old with renal cell carcinoma. The J gene is TRBJ2-3, the V gene TRBV5-6; D remains ambiguous. The CDR3 DNA reads as TGTGCCAGCAGCTTGTTTCGGCAGGGCACAGATACGCAGTATTTT. Its translation: CASSLFRQGTDTQYF.